The present T cell receptor (beta chain) was sequenced within a study of blood T cell repertoires in COVID-19. Individuals aged roughly 18 to 95 years were recruited from 24 US areas. Cohort allocation depended upon clinical history that participants reported. CDR3 length: 15 residues. From germline, CDR1 is SGHRS and CDR2 YFSETQ. Losses at the gene ends were 4 bases for V and 0 bases for J; bases not matched to a gene: 5. The assay was immunoSEQ multiplex PCR, and TCRdb's table has in-frame clones only and misses some. The table lists about 270,000 clones, around 84% of them singletons. What was sequenced was PBMCs or T cells enriched from blood (not recorded which). The genes are TRBV5-1 and TRBJ2-7; TRBD1 agrees at 9 bases. This clonotype was sampled from a man younger than 30 who had recovered from COVID-19. Here the CDR3 reads CASSPGTGSSYEQYF. Here the CDR3 DNA reads TGCGCCAGCAGCCCGGGGACAGGGAGCTCCTACGAGCAGTACTTC.